Listed here is a single T cell receptor (beta chain). Its specificity is not known. The germline V gene has CDR1 KGHDR and CDR2 SFDVKD. Losses at the gene ends were 3 bases for V and 10 bases for J; bases not matched to a gene: 1. CDR3 length equals 12 residues. The data originate from a study of Ad26.COV2.S vaccination and SARS-CoV-2 variants. Study-wide results and limits: People who got the vaccine had more spike-specific TCR breadth than people who got placebo.

TCRdb's table, derived via immunoSEQ multiplex PCR, lists solely in-frame clones and lacks some. This table holds around 300,000 clones, about nine tenths found once. Treatment of the sample: about 20 received Ad26.COV2.S at low or high dose, single or two shots; 5 received placebo; per-sample allocation not given. After the first vaccine or placebo injection, samples were drawn on day 63. The TCR was taken from a person between 18 and 65 years old who received the Ad26.COV2.S COVID-19 vaccine or a placebo. The material was peripheral blood, obtained in a trial of Ad26.COV2.S vaccine versus placebo. This chain connects TRBV24-1 to TRBJ1-2; 10 bases map to TRBD1. The CDR3 DNA sequence: TGTGCCACCAGTGATGGGACAGGGGCCTACACCTTC. It codes for CATSDGTGAYTF.